In its sample, the clone carrying this T cell receptor (beta chain) ranks as medium-sized. Its cognate antigen is unknown. CDR1 is LGHNA and CDR2 is YNFKEQ in the germline V gene. This CDR3 spans 16 amino acids. V lost 1 base, J lost 9 bases, and 8 bases stayed unmatched. This record belongs to a study of spatial heterogeneity in lung cancer. Overall study: There were, on average, more than ten raw-read appearances for each unique TCR and UMI combination.

Findings and limits, study-wide: One measure, the expanded intratumoral alpha and beta TCR count, tracked tumor mutation counts.

TCRdb re-called the 5' RACE reads with MiXCR, one entry per CDR3 protein. The profile shows several thousand distinct CDR3 sequences, around 14% of them singletons. Stated time point: sample taken at primary tumor resection. The roughly 68 donors had untreated early-stage non-small cell lung cancer. The source is a female donor with early-stage non-small cell lung cancer. This specimen was lung tumor tissue, taken at surgery. The V and J genes are TRBV4-2 and TRBJ2-1, with TRBD2 matching over 11 bases. As DNA, the CDR3 is TGTGCCAGCAGCCAAGTGGCTAGCGGGGGGTTTACTGAGCAGTTCTTC. Its protein is CASSQVASGGFTEQFF.